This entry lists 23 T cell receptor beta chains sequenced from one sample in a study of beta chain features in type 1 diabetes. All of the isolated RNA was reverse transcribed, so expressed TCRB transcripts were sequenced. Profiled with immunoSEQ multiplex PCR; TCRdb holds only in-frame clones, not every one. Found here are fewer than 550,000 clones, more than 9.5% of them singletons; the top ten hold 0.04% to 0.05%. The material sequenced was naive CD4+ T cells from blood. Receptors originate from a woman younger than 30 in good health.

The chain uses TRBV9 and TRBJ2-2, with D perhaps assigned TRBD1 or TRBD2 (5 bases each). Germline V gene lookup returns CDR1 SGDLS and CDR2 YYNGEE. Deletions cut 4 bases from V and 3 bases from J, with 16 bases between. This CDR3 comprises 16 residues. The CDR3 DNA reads TGTGCCAGCAGCCCCGAGGGGTACGCGGACACCGGGGAGCTGTTTTTT. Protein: CASSPEGYADTGELFF.

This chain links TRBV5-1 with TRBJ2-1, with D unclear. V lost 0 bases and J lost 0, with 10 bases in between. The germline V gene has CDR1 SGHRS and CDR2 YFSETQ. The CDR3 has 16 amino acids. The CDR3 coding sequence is TGCGCCAGCAGCTTGGATCGACGCGGCTCCTACAATGAGCAGTTCTTC. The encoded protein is CASSLDRRGSYNEQFF.

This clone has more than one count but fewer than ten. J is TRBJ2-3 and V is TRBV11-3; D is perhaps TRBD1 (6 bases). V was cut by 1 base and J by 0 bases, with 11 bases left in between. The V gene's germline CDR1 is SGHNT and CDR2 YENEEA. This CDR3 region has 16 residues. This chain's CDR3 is CASSLGTVASTDTQYF. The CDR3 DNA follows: TGTGCCAGCAGCTTAGGGACAGTCGCTAGCACAGATACGCAGTATTTT.

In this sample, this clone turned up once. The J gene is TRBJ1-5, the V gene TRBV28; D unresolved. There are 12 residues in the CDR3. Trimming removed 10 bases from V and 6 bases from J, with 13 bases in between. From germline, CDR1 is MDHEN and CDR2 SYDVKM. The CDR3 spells CAIGLLGQPQHF. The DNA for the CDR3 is TGTGCCATCGGATTGTTGGGTCAGCCCCAGCATTTT.

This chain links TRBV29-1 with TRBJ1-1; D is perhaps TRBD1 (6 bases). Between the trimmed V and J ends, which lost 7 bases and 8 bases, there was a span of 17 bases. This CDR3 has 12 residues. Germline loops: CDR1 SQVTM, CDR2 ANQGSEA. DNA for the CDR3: TGCAGCGGGACAGTTTCACACGGGGAAGCTTTCTTT. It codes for CSGTVSHGEAFF.

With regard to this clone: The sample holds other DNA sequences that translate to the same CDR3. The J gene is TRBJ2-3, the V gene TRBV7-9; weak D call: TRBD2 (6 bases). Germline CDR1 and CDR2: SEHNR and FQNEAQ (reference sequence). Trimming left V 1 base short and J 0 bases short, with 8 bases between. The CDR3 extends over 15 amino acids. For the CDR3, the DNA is TGTGCCAGCAGCTTAGGTAGCGGTAGCACAGATACGCAGTATTTT. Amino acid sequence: CASSLGSGSTDTQYF.

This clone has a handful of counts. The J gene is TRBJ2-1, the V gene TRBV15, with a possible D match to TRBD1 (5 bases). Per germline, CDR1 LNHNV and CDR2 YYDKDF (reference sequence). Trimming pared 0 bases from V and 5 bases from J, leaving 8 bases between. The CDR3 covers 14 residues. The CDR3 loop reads CATSRDAGNNEQFF. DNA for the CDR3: TGTGCCACCAGCAGAGATGCAGGGAACAATGAGCAGTTCTTC.

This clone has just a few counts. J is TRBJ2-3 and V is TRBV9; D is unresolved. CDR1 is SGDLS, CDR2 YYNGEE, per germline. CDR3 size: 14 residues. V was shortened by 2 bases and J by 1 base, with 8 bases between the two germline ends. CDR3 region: CASSVRPRTDTQYF. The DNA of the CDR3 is TGTGCCAGCAGCGTGAGACCACGCACAGATACGCAGTATTTT.

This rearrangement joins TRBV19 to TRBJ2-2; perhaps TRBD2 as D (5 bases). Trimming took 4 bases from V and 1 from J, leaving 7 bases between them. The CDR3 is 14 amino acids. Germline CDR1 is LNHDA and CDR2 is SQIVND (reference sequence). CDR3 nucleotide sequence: TGTGCCAGTAGTACCCGGGGGAACACCGGGGAGCTGTTTTTT. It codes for CASSTRGNTGELFF.

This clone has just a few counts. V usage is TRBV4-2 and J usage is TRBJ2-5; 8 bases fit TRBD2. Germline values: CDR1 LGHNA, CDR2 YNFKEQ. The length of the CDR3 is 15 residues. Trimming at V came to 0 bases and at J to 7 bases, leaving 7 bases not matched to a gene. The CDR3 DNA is TGTGCCAGCAGCCAAGATAGCGGGGATGCGGGGACCCAGTACTTC. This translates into CASSQDSGDAGTQYF.

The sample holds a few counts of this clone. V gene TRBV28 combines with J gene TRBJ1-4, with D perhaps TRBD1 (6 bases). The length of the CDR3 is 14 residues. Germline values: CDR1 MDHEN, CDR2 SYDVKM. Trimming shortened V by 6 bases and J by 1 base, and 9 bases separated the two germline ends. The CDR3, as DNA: TGTGCCAGCAGCTCGGACAGAACTAATGAAAAACTGTTTTTT. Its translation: CASSSDRTNEKLFF.

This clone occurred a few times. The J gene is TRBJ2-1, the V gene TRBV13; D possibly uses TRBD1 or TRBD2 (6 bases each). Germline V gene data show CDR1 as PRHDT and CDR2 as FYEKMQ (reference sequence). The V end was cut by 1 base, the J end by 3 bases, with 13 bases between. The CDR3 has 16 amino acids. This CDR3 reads CASSLEEGGDYNEQFF. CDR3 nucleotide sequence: TGTGCCAGCAGCTTAGAGGAGGGGGGCGACTACAATGAGCAGTTCTTC.

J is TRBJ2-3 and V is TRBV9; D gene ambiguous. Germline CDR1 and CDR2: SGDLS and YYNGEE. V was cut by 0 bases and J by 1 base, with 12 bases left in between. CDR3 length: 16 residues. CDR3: CASSVDGRLRTDTQYF. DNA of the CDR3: TGTGCCAGCAGCGTAGATGGGCGCCTTCGCACAGATACGCAGTATTTT.

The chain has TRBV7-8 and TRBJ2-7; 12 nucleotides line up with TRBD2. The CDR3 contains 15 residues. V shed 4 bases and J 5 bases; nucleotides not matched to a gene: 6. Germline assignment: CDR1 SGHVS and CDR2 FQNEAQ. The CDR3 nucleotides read TGTGCCAGCAGCTACGTGACTAGCGGGAGCCACGAGCAGTACTTC. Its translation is CASSYVTSGSHEQYF.

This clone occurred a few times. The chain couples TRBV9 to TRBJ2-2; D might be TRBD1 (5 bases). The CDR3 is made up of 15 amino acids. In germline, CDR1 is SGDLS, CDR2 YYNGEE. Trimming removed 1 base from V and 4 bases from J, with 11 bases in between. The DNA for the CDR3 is TGTGCCAGCAGCGTACAGGGATCGAGCACCGGGGAGCTGTTTTTT. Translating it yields CASSVQGSSTGELFF.

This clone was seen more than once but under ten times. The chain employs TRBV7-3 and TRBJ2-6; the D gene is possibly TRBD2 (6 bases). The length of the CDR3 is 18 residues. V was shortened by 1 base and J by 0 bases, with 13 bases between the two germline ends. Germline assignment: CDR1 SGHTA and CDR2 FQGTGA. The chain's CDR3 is CASSLKGTGSSGANVLTF. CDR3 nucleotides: TGTGCCAGCAGCTTAAAGGGGACTGGGTCCTCTGGGGCCAACGTCCTGACTTTC.

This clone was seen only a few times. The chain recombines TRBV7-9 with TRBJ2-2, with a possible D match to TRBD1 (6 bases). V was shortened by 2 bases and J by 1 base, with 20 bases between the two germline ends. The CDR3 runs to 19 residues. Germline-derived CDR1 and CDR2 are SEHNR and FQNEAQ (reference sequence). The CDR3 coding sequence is TGTGCCAGCAGCTTAAGCAGGCTAGGGACAAAGAAGAACACCGGGGAGCTGTTTTTT. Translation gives CASSLSRLGTKKNTGELFF.

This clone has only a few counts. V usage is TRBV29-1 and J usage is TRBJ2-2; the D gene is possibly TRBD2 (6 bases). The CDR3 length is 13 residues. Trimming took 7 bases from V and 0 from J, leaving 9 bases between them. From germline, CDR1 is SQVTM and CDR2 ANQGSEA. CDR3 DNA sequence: TGCAGCGCCGGGACTCCGAACACCGGGGAGCTGTTTTTT. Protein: CSAGTPNTGELFF.

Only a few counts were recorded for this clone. Written as DNA, the CDR3 is TGCGCCAGCAGCCTGCAGGGGTATTCGGATACGCAGTATTTT. This translates into CASSLQGYSDTQYF. The chain uses TRBV4-1 and TRBJ2-3; a weak D match, TRBD1 (6 bases). Germline-derived CDR1 and CDR2 are MGHRA and YSYEKL. Trimming stripped 4 bases from V and 6 bases from J, with 14 bases between. The CDR3 spans 14 residues.

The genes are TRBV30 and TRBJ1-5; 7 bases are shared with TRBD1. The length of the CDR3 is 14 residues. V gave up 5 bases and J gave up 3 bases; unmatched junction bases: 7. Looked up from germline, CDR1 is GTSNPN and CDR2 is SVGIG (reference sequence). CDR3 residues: CAWAEGQYNQPQHF. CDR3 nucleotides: TGTGCCTGGGCGGAGGGACAGTACAATCAGCCCCAGCATTTT. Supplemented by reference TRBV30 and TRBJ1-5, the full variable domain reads SQTIHQWPATLVQPVGSPLSLECTVEGTSNPNLYWYRQAAGRGLQLLFYSVGIGQISSEVPQNLSASRPQDRQFILSSKKLLLSDSGFYLCAWAEGQYNQPQHFGDGTRLSIL.

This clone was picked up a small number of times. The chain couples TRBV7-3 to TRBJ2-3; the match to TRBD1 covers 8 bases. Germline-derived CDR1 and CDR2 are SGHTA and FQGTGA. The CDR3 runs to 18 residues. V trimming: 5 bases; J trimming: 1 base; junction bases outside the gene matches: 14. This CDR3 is CASSPRTGTVEGTDTQYF. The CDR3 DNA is TGTGCCAGCAGCCCTCGGACAGGGACCGTTGAAGGCACAGATACGCAGTATTTT.

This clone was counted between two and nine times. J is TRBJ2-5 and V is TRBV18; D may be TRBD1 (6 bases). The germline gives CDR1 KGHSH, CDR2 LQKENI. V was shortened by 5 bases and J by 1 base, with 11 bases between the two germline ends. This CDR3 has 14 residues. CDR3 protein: CASSTQGIQETQYF. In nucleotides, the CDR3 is TGTGCCAGCTCAACTCAGGGGATCCAAGAGACCCAGTACTTC.

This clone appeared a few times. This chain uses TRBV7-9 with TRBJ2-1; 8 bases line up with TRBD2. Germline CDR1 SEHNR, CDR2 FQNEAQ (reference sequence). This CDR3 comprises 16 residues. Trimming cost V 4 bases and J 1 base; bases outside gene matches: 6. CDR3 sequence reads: CASSSTGTSSYNEQFF. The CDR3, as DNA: TGTGCCAGCAGCTCAACCGGGACTAGTTCCTACAATGAGCAGTTCTTC. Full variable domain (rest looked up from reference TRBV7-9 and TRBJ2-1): DTGVSQNPRHKITKRGQNVTFRCDPISEHNRLYWYRQTLGQGPEFLTYFQNEAQLEKSRLLSDRFSAERPKGSFSTLEIQRTEQGDSAMYLCASSSTGTSSYNEQFFGPGTRLTVL.